One sample yielded the 15 T cell receptor beta chains listed below, sequenced in a study of OX40 agonist ivuxolimab in advanced cancers. TCRdb's copy holds only in-frame clones and misses some; the assay was immunoSEQ multiplex PCR. In the table there are about 79,000 clones, over 75% of which are singletons. Sequencing used CD4+ or CD8+ T cells sorted from blood, obtained in a trial of the OX40 agonist ivuxolimab. The receptors were gathered from an adult with an advanced solid tumor such as melanoma, head and neck, liver or kidney cancer.

The chain carries TRBV6-6 and TRBJ2-7, with 8 bases aligning to TRBD1. The CDR3 length is 14 residues. V dropped 6 bases and J dropped 0; count of bases not matched to a gene: 4. The germline V gene has CDR1 MNHNY and CDR2 SVGAGI (reference sequence). The CDR3 DNA reads TGTGCCAGCAGCAGGGACAGGAGCTCCTACGAGCAGTACTTC. Its translation: CASSRDRSSYEQYF.

This clone was picked up a small number of times. The chain carries TRBV25-1 and TRBJ2-7; 9 positions match TRBD1. Germline V gene sequence: CDR1 MGHDK, CDR2 SYGVNS. After removal of 4 bases from V and 6 bases from J, the junction contained 4 bases not matched to a gene. The length of the CDR3 is 13 residues. The DNA of the CDR3 is TGTGCCAGCAGTGTGACAGGGGGGGGCGAGCAGTACTTC. It yields the protein CASSVTGGGEQYF.

The DNA of the CDR3 is TGCGCCAGCAGCCCCGTGGGGACAGGGAGTGAAAAACTGTTTTTT. This gives the protein CASSPVGTGSEKLFF. The rearrangement links TRBV5-1 to TRBJ1-4; 9 bases are shared with TRBD1. This CDR3 is built from 15 residues. Germline loops: CDR1 SGHRS, CDR2 YFSETQ. J gave up 7 bases and V 4 bases, and 8 bases lay outside the gene matches.

The V gene is TRBV4-1, the J gene TRBJ2-1; a weak D match, TRBD2 (5 bases). Trimming took 0 bases from V and 8 from J, leaving 14 bases between them. CDR1 is MGHRA, CDR2 YSYEKL, per germline. CDR3 length equals 15 residues. The CDR3 spells CASSQDPVLAYEQFF. Written as DNA, the CDR3 is TGCGCCAGCAGCCAAGACCCGGTTCTAGCCTATGAGCAGTTCTTC.

This clone has more than one count but fewer than ten. The CDR3 DNA reads as TGTGCCAGCAGTACTTCTTCGGGACTGGGGTACTTC. This encodes CASSTSSGLGYF. The chain combines TRBV28 with TRBJ2-7; tentative D call: TRBD2 (6 bases). The CDR3 length is 12 residues. Germline values: CDR1 MDHEN, CDR2 SYDVKM. The V end lost 5 bases, the J end lost 12 bases, and 17 bases lay between the germline ends.

V and J are TRBV7-2 and TRBJ2-4, with 13 bases identical to TRBD2. The germline V gene encodes CDR1 SGHTA and CDR2 FQGNSA. V trimming: 5 bases; J trimming: 6 bases; junction bases outside the gene matches: 7. This CDR3 contains 16 residues. The CDR3 loop is CASSTGTSGMGNIQYF. CDR3 nucleotides: TGTGCCAGCAGCACCGGGACTAGCGGGATGGGAAACATTCAGTACTTC.

The V call is TRBV7-2, the J call TRBJ1-2; possible D gene TRBD1, 5 bases. The CDR3 is 14 residues long. Per germline, CDR1 SGHTA and CDR2 FQGNSA. Deletions cut 4 bases from V and 6 bases from J, with 15 bases between. In DNA form, the CDR3 reads TGTGCCAGCAGCTACCGAGACAGTTCCAATGGCTACACCTTC. This sequence encodes CASSYRDSSNGYTF.

The V and J genes are TRBV19 and TRBJ2-1; tentatively, D is TRBD2 (6 bases). CDR1 is LNHDA and CDR2 is SQIVND in the germline V gene (reference sequence). This CDR3 region has 16 residues. Deletions cut 3 bases from V and 3 bases from J, with 15 bases between. CDR3 sequence reads: CASSIGLASVYNEQFF. The DNA for the CDR3 is TGTGCCAGTAGTATTGGGCTAGCGTCTGTCTACAATGAGCAGTTCTTC. Filled out from reference TRBV19 and TRBJ2-1, the complete variable domain reads DGGITQSPKYLFRKEGQNVTLSCEQNLNHDAMYWYRQDPGQGLRLIYYSQIVNDFQKGDIAEGYSVSREKKESFPLTVTSAQKNPTAFYLCASSIGLASVYNEQFFGPGTRLTVL.

V gene TRBV12-5 combines with J gene TRBJ2-5; 7 nucleotides line up with TRBD1. Per germline, CDR1 LGHNT and CDR2 FRNRAP. The V gene end was trimmed by 2 bases and the J gene end by 5 bases; junction bases not matched to a gene: 14. The CDR3 has 17 residues. CDR3 amino acids: CASGLQTEGAGRETQYF. The CDR3 DNA reads as TGTGCTAGTGGTTTGCAAACCGAGGGGGCAGGTAGGGAGACCCAGTACTTC.

The chain employs TRBV29-1 and TRBJ2-7; possibly TRBD2 for D (5 bases). The length of the CDR3 is 11 residues. CDR1 and CDR2 (germline): SQVTM, ANQGSEA. Deletions cut 2 bases from V and 3 bases from J, with 5 bases between. CDR3 nucleotides: TGCAGCGTTGAAAGCGGCTACGAGCAGTACTTC. This codes for CSVESGYEQYF.

V is TRBV10-3 and J is TRBJ2-3; 9 bases align to TRBD2. The germline gives CDR1 ENHRY, CDR2 SYGVKD. J was trimmed by 6 bases and V by 11 bases; bases with no gene match: 12. The CDR3 runs to 14 residues. The CDR3 region has the DNA TGTGCCTCCTCCGGGACTAGCAACTCGGATACGCAGTATTTT. Amino acids: CASSGTSNSDTQYF.

This clone has only one observation. The chain has TRBV7-9 and TRBJ2-7; TRBD2 matches 12 bases. After removal of 2 bases from V and 3 bases from J, the junction contained 2 bases not matched to a gene. The CDR3 covers 15 residues. In germline, CDR1 is SEHNR, CDR2 FQNEAQ (reference sequence). CDR3 sequence (DNA): TGTGCCAGCAGCTTACTGACTAGCGGGAGCTACGAGCAGTACTTC. This translates into CASSLLTSGSYEQYF.

Note on this clone: At one end, the junction sequence differs from germline, possibly due to a read error. The gene calls are TRBV29-1 and TRBJ2-5; weak D call: TRBD1 (6 bases). The CDR3 length is 13 residues. Germline CDR1 is SQVTM and CDR2 is ANQGSEA. CDR3: CSVEDRTSETQYF. The CDR3 nucleotides read TGCAGCGTAGAAGACAGGACATCAGAGACCCAGTACTTC.

V usage is TRBV7-3 and J usage is TRBJ2-2; D perhaps matches TRBD1 (6 bases). Germline CDR1 is SGHTA and CDR2 is FQGTGA. The CDR3 has 17 amino acids. V lost 1 base, J lost 2 bases, and 14 bases lay in between. CDR3 DNA: TGTGCCAGCAGCTTAAATCCTGGGGGACAAAACACCGGGGAGCTGTTTTTT. It translates to CASSLNPGGQNTGELFF.

The chain uses TRBV6-1 and TRBJ2-1; D call uncertain. V was pared by 8 bases and J by 10 bases, with 12 bases between. The CDR3 covers 11 residues. Looked up from germline, CDR1 is MNHNS and CDR2 is SASEGT. The CDR3 region is CASQNTREQFF. The CDR3 nucleotides are TGTGCCAGCCAAAACACCAGAGAGCAGTTCTTC.